This T cell receptor (beta chain) was sequenced in a study of T-cell reconstitution after alpha-beta-depleted transplantation in children. The CDR3 consists of 15 residues. V gave up 6 bases and J gave up 6 bases; unmatched junction bases: 5. Germline CDR1 is SNHLY and CDR2 is FYNNEI. Study-level points and caveats: After transplant, high TCRbeta diversity at day 60 in some patients arose from surviving recipient T cells and thymic progenitors. T cells produced anew were the main source of T-cell counts and diversity one year after transplant. In patients about two months after transplant, alpha-beta T cells reportedly arose from several hundred expanded graft clones.

This clonotype came up many times. Its antigen is unidentified. Unique molecular identifiers were used to barcode this TCRbeta library. TCRdb itself ran the PCR reads through MiXCR, one entry per CDR3 protein. The data hold roughly 120,000 distinct CDR3 sequences, with 23% observed a single time. Sequences were derived from PBMCs, mostly from graft donor cells, sampled 180 days after TCRalphabeta/CD19-depleted stem cell transplant. The TCR sequence derives from a male patient under 10 years old who had a stem cell transplant for chronic granulomatous disease, so the T cells may come from the graft donor. This chain connects TRBV2 to TRBJ2-1; 13 bases line up with TRBD2. CDR3 residues: CASRKTSGGINEQFF. DNA of the CDR3: TGTGCCAGCAGAAAGACTAGCGGGGGGATCAATGAGCAGTTCTTC.